This TCR beta chain was captured by sequencing in a study of T-cell memory formation after mild COVID-19. Study-wide points: Specificity for SARS-CoV-2 was not confirmed among the second-wave clones peaking on day 37. Cross-reactive memory apparently joined, as some responding clones appeared in pre-infection memory.

CDR1 and CDR2 from the germline V gene are SGHRS and YFSETQ. The V and J ends lost 2 bases and 0 bases, in that order; junction bases with no gene match: 5. CDR3 length equals 17 residues. From the 5' RACE reads, TCRdb called clonotypes with MiXCR, one entry per CDR3 protein. The sample holds 550,000 to 600,000 distinct CDR3 sequences, less than 25% seen once. This clonotype was seen only a few times. Its target is unknown. The sequence was obtained from an adult woman who had mild COVID-19 (a few samples of this study predate the infection). Cell type and time point are not known. The chain has TRBV5-1 and TRBJ2-6, with 7 bases identical to TRBD1. The sequenced sample consisted of PBMCs or a T cell subset sorted from them (not recorded which). CDR3 loop: CASSFPGQSSGANVLTF. Written as DNA, the CDR3 is TGCGCCAGCAGCTTTCCGGGACAGTCCTCTGGGGCCAACGTCCTGACTTTC.